Following are 19 T cell receptor beta chains from one sample sequenced in a study of identical twins. One entry per CDR3 protein results from TCRdb running MiXCR on the 5' RACE reads. The table shows just under 550,000 distinct CDR3 sequences, with about 16% occurring only once. The sample was also reused in another study, on yellow fever vaccine responses in identical twins.

The sequenced sample consisted of CD4+ T cells sorted from blood. The receptors were gathered from a woman younger than 35 in good health.

This clonotype was found many times. The chain has TRBV29-1 and TRBJ1-5, with 8 positions matching TRBD1. The V gene's germline CDR1 is SQVTM and CDR2 ANQGSEA. The CDR3 has 17 residues. Trimming removed 0 bases from V and 2 bases from J; junction bases left unmatched: 9. The CDR3 loop is CSVEEDRAPSGNQPQHF. The CDR3 DNA reads as TGCAGCGTTGAAGAGGACAGGGCGCCTTCGGGCAATCAGCCCCAGCATTTT. Filled out from reference TRBV29-1 and TRBJ1-5, the complete variable domain reads SAVISQKPSRDICQRGTSLTIQCQVDSQVTMMFWYRQQPGQSLTLIATANQGSEATYESGFVIDKFPISRPNLTFSTLTVSNMSPEDSSIYLCSVEEDRAPSGNQPQHFGDGTRLSIL.

This clonotype occurred many times. The chain couples TRBV6-1 to TRBJ2-2; perhaps TRBD2 as D (6 bases). Germline CDR1 MNHNS, CDR2 SASEGT. Trimming shortened V by 6 bases and J by 2 bases, and 13 bases separated the two germline ends. This CDR3 comprises 15 residues. The DNA for the CDR3 is TGTGCCAGCAGCGATGGGACTCATAACACCGGGGAGCTGTTTTTT. This translates into CASSDGTHNTGELFF.

This chain links TRBV12-3 or TRBV12-4 with TRBJ2-3; a possible D gene is TRBD1 (6 bases). This CDR3 comprises 18 residues. Trimming stripped 6 bases from V and 2 bases from J, with 24 bases between. The chain's CDR3 is CASSNTIYRDPNTDTQYF. DNA for the CDR3: TGTGCCAGCAGCAACACAATATACAGGGACCCTAACACAGATACGCAGTATTTT.

This clonotype was seen only a few times. The rearrangement links TRBV10-3 to TRBJ2-5; TRBD2 matches at 7 bases. CDR1 is ENHRY, CDR2 SYGVKD, per germline. V gave up 2 bases and J gave up 4 bases; unmatched junction bases: 4. There are 14 residues in the CDR3. CDR3 residues: CAISEVAGGETQYF. CDR3 in DNA: TGTGCCATCAGTGAGGTAGCGGGTGGAGAGACCCAGTACTTC.

This clonotype was seen a few times. This sequence joins TRBV10-3 and TRBJ2-1, with 10 bases aligning to TRBD2. From germline, CDR1 is ENHRY and CDR2 SYGVKD. V was pared by 3 bases and J by 1 base, with 3 bases of the junction left unmatched. The CDR3 consists of 16 residues. The CDR3 DNA sequence: TGTGCCATCAGTGACCCTAGCGGGGGATCCTACAATGAGCAGTTCTTC. Its translation is CAISDPSGGSYNEQFF.

Only a few counts were recorded for this clonotype. The junction departs from the called germline gene at one end, perhaps through a read error. The V and J genes are TRBV29-1 and TRBJ2-3; 10 nucleotides line up with TRBD2. The CDR3 runs to 14 residues. CDR1 and CDR2 from the germline V gene are SQVTM and ANQGSEA. CDR3 coding DNA: TGCAGCGTGGAAGCGGGAGGGCCTCCAGATACGCAGTATTTT. Amino acid sequence: CSVEAGGPPDTQYF.

This chain links TRBV20-1 with TRBJ1-1; the D is unclear. CDR1 DFQATT and CDR2 SNEGSKA come from the germline V gene (reference sequence). Trimming took 5 bases from V and 4 from J, leaving 8 bases between them. This CDR3 has 11 amino acids. The CDR3 loop is CSADTITEAFF. CDR3 in DNA: TGCAGTGCTGACACCATCACTGAAGCTTTCTTT.

The V and J genes are TRBV23-1 and TRBJ2-1; D might be TRBD2 (6 bases). TRBV23-1 falls under the ORF class, with uncertain function. Trimming left V 0 bases short and J 10 bases short, with 7 bases between. The CDR3 length is 12 residues. The CDR3: CASSQSSGEQFF. CDR3 in DNA: TGCGCCAGCAGTCAATCGAGCGGGGAGCAGTTCTTC.

The chain links TRBV7-9 to TRBJ2-1; 7 bases map to TRBD1. Germline values: CDR1 SEHNR, CDR2 FQNEAQ (reference sequence). The CDR3 has 16 amino acids. The J segment lost 2 bases and the V segment lost 0 bases, leaving 4 bases of the junction unmatched. The DNA of the CDR3 is TGTGCCAGCAGCTTAGCCCACGGGACAGCCTACAATGAGCAGTTCTTC. Protein product: CASSLAHGTAYNEQFF.

In its sample, this clonotype was seen a few times. This rearrangement joins TRBV25-1 to TRBJ2-1; 7 bases are a match to TRBD1. The CDR3 loop spans 14 amino acids. CDR1 and CDR2 from the germline V gene are MGHDK and SYGVNS. V shed 2 bases, J shed 8 bases, and the junction held 6 bases outside the gene matches. CDR3 in amino acids: CASSERTGLHEQFF. In DNA form, the CDR3 reads TGTGCCAGCAGTGAACGGACAGGTTTACATGAGCAGTTCTTC.

The genes are TRBV6-1 and TRBJ2-2, with a possible D match to TRBD1 (6 bases). The length of the CDR3 is 16 residues. Germline loops: CDR1 MNHNS, CDR2 SASEGT. The V end lost 4 bases, the J end lost 2 bases, and 14 bases lay between the germline ends. The CDR3 sequence is CASSGRTAENTGELFF. CDR3 coding DNA: TGTGCCAGCAGTGGAAGGACAGCTGAAAACACCGGGGAGCTGTTTTTT.

The chain has TRBV6-1 and TRBJ2-1; TRBD2 might be the D (5 bases). This CDR3 region has 14 residues. The V gene's germline CDR1 is MNHNS and CDR2 SASEGT. Trimming left V 8 bases short and J 3 bases short, with 14 bases between. The CDR3 loop is CASGRTSIYNEQFF. CDR3 nucleotide sequence: TGTGCCAGCGGGAGAACTAGTATCTACAATGAGCAGTTCTTC.

The DNA for the CDR3 is TGTGCCAGCAGACCCCGACGTAATCCTAGCTCCTACAATGAGCAGTTCTTC. This translates into CASRPRRNPSSYNEQFF. This chain connects TRBV27 to TRBJ2-1; D is uncertain. The V and J ends lost 6 bases and 0 bases respectively, with 18 bases between them. The germline CDR1 and CDR2 sequences are MNHEY and SMNVEV (reference sequence). The length of the CDR3 is 17 residues.

V gene TRBV20-1 combines with J gene TRBJ2-7, with no clear D. This CDR3 region has 10 residues. Trimming cost V 5 bases and J 3 bases, with 5 bases left between them. Germline V gives CDR1 DFQATT, CDR2 SNEGSKA (reference sequence). CDR3 nucleotides: TGCAGTGCTTCGATCTACGAGCAGTACTTC. It yields the protein CSASIYEQYF.

V gene TRBV2 combines with J gene TRBJ1-1; unclear D gene. Per the germline V gene, CDR1 is SNHLY and CDR2 is FYNNEI. V lost 2 bases and J lost 7, with 5 bases in between. The CDR3 runs to 11 residues. The CDR3 protein is CASSEWDEAFF. The DNA of the CDR3 is TGTGCCAGCAGTGAATGGGATGAAGCTTTCTTT.

CDR3 nucleotide sequence: TGTGCCAGCAGCCAGCAACCTGATGTCCGGGACGGAGAGACCCAGTACTTC. Protein sequence: CASSQQPDVRDGETQYF. V is TRBV14 and J is TRBJ2-5; D tentatively reads TRBD1 or TRBD2 (5 bases each). The length of the CDR3 is 17 residues. The V gene's germline CDR1 is SGHDN and CDR2 FVKESK. The germline V and J ends were trimmed by 3 bases and 4 bases, with 21 bases remaining between them.

This clonotype was found a few times. The V gene is TRBV20-1, the J gene TRBJ2-1, with 13 bases fitting TRBD2. Germline trimming cut 3 bases from V and 8 bases from J; bases unmatched to any gene: 7. Germline V CDR1 and CDR2: DFQATT, SNEGSKA (reference sequence). CDR3 length equals 15 residues. The CDR3 sequence is CSASPRLAGGHEQFF. As DNA, the CDR3 is TGCAGTGCTAGCCCGCGACTAGCGGGGGGACATGAGCAGTTCTTC.

In this sample, this clonotype turned up a few times. CDR3 sequence: CASSTRTGDTEAFF. The CDR3, as DNA: TGTGCCAGCAGCACGCGAACAGGGGACACTGAAGCTTTCTTT. The rearrangement joins TRBV11-3 to TRBJ1-1, with 7 bases that match TRBD1. Germline CDR1 is SGHNT and CDR2 is YENEEA. There are 14 residues in the CDR3. V shed 5 bases and J 3 bases; nucleotides not matched to a gene: 6.

A few counts support this clonotype. The gene calls are TRBV20-1 and TRBJ1-5, with 10 bases aligning to TRBD1. The length of the CDR3 is 14 residues. Germline CDR1 and CDR2: DFQATT and SNEGSKA (reference sequence). V was clipped by 6 bases and J by 6 bases; unmatched bases: 8. The CDR3 is CSAEDRGSGQPQHF. DNA of the CDR3: TGCAGTGCAGAGGACAGGGGGTCAGGTCAGCCCCAGCATTTT.